The clone carrying this T cell receptor beta chain was seen ten or more times. No antigen is known for it. Germline V CDR1 and CDR2: SEHNR, FQNEAQ (reference sequence). V was clipped by 5 bases and J by 4 bases; unmatched bases: 10. The CDR3 sequence is 15 residues long. As to time point: blood at routine non-recurrence follow-up after resection. Whole RNA from tumor, nontumor lung or frozen PBMC was sequenced unsorted. The data belong to a study of spatial heterogeneity in lung cancer. Whole-study results and caveats: Ubiquitous, expanded tumor-derived TCRs were more frequently observed in blood at resection than at follow-up.

TCRdb fed the 5' RACE reads into MiXCR, producing one record per CDR3 protein. Among roughly 70,000 distinct CDR3 sequences listed, nearly 9% were seen once. The clonotype was recovered from a female donor with early-stage non-small cell lung cancer. The chain uses TRBV7-9 and TRBJ1-2; TRBD1 matches 7 bases. The material sequenced was PBMCs, taken at follow-up. CDR3 in amino acids: CASSRQGASFYGYTF. The CDR3 coding sequence is TGTGCCAGCAGCCGACAGGGAGCCTCCTTCTATGGCTACACCTTC.